The T cell receptor beta chain described here comes from a study of T-cell reconstitution after alpha-beta-depleted transplantation in children. This clonotype was recorded many times. Molecular barcoding with unique molecular identifiers was used for the TCRbeta library. From the PCR reads, TCRdb called clonotypes with MiXCR, one entry per CDR3 protein. The sample lists some 100,000 distinct CDR3 sequences, less than 20% occurring once. V was clipped by 0 bases and J by 7 bases, with 15 bases between them. This CDR3 is built from 14 residues. In germline, CDR1 is DFQATT, CDR2 SNEGSKA (reference sequence).

The receptor was isolated from a male patient aged 2-15 years who had a stem cell transplant for acute lymphoblastic leukemia, so the T cells may come from the graft donor. The specimen comprised PBMCs, mostly from graft donor cells, sampled 180 days after TCRalphabeta/CD19-depleted stem cell transplant. This rearrangement joins TRBV20-1 to TRBJ1-2; the D is unclear. CDR3 sequence: CSARDPAVRRGYTF. CDR3 bases: TGCAGTGCTAGAGACCCCGCAGTCCGTCGTGGCTACACCTTC.